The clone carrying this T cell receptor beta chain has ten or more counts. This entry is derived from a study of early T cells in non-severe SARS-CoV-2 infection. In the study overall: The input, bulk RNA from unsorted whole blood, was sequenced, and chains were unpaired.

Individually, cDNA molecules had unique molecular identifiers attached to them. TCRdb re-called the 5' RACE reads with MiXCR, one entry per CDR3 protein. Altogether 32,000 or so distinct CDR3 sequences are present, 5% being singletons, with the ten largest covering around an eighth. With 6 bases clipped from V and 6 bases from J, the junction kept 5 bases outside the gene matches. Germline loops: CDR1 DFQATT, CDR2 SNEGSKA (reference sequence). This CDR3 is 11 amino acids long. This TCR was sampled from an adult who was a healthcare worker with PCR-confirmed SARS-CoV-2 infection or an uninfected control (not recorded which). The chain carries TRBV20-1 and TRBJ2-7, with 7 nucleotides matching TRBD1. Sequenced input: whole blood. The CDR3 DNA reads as TGCAGTGCGATCAGGGGGTCCGAGCAGTACTTC. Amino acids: CSAIRGSEQYF.